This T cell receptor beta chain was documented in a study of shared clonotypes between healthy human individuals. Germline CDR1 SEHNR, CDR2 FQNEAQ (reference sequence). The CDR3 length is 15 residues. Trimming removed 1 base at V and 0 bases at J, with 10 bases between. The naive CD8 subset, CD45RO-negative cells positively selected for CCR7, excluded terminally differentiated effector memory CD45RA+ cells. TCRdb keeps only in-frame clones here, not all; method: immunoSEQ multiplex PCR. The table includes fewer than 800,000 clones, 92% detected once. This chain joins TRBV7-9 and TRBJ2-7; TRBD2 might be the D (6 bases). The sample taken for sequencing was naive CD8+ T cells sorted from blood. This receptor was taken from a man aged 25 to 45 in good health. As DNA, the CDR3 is TGTGCCAGCAGCTTAGGGTTCGGGAGCTCCTACGAGCAGTACTTC. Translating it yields CASSLGFGSSYEQYF.